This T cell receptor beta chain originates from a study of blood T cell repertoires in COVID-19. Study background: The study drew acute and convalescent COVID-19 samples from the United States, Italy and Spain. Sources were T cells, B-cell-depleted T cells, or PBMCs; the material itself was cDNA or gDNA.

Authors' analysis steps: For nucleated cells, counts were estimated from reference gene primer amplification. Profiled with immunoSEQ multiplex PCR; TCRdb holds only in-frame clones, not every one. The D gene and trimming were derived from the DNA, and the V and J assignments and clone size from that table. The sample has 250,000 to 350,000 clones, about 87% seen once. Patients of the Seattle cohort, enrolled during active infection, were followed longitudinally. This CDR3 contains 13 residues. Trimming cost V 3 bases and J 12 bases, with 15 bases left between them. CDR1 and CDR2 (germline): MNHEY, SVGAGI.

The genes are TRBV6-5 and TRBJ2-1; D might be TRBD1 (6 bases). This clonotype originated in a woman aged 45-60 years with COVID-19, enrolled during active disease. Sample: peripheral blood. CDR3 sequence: CASSYLRDMPQFF. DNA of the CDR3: TGTGCCAGCAGTTATCTCCGGGACATGCCGCAGTTCTTC.